The 25 T cell receptor beta chains presented below share a single source sample, sequenced in a study of T cells in Graves' hyperthyroidism and ophthalmopathy. Researchers amplified the TCR beta CDR3 regions from RNA transcripts. First-round RT-PCR targeting the TCR CDR3 was performed with the HTBI primer set. TCRdb re-called the multiplex PCR reads through MiXCR, storing one row per CDR3 protein. The sample includes under 450,000 distinct CDR3 sequences, less than 15% seen only once; the top ten take less than 25%. Sequenced input: blood. The source of these receptors is a young man with Graves' hyperthyroidism that later progressed to Graves' ophthalmopathy.

Turning to this clonotype: A read error may produce the germline difference seen at one junction end. The V and J genes are TRBV6-1 and TRBJ2-7; 7 nucleotides align to TRBD1. The CDR3 covers 15 residues. Per germline, CDR1 MNHNS and CDR2 SASEGT. The CDR3 spells CASSARDSIRYERYF. The CDR3 DNA reads as TGTGCCAGCAGTGCCCGGGACAGTATAAGATACGAGCGGTACTTC.

This clonotype was seen at least ten times. This rearrangement joins TRBV6-1 to TRBJ2-2, with a weak D call TRBD2 (5 bases). Trimming removed 5 bases from V and 1 base from J, with 11 bases in between. Germline V CDR1 and CDR2: MNHNS, SASEGT. This CDR3 region has 15 residues. In DNA form, the CDR3 reads TGTGCCAGCAGTCCGGAGGCTGGGAACACCGGGGAGCTGTTTTTT. This encodes CASSPEAGNTGELFF.

The sample holds a few counts of this clonotype. The rearrangement uses TRBV3-1 and TRBJ1-2; D not resolved. CDR1 and CDR2 from the germline V gene are LGHDT and YNNKEL (reference sequence). Trimming cost V 3 bases and J 0 bases, with 5 bases left between them. The CDR3 is 13 amino acids. The CDR3 is CASSHPTNYGYTF. The CDR3 DNA follows: TGTGCCAGCAGCCACCCTACTAACTATGGCTACACCTTC.

Turning to this clonotype: Given a much more abundant clone one base away, this may be a read error. The rearrangement uses TRBV20-1 and TRBJ1-2; 8 bases are shared with TRBD1. The CDR3 runs to 11 residues. Germline-derived CDR1 and CDR2 are DFQATT and SNEGSKA (reference sequence). V gave up 6 bases and J gave up 10 bases; unmatched junction bases: 7. The CDR3: CSARTGLAYTF. The CDR3 nucleotides are TGCAGTGCAAGGACAGGGTTGGCCTACACCTTC.

This clonotype came up a few times. The chain recombines TRBV7-9 with TRBJ1-2, with 8 nucleotides matching TRBD1. The J segment lost 6 bases and the V segment lost 5 bases, leaving 11 bases of the junction unmatched. CDR3 length: 15 amino acids. Germline assignment: CDR1 SEHNR and CDR2 FQNEAQ (reference sequence). The CDR3 region is CASSPYRGQGNGYTF. CDR3 DNA sequence: TGTGCCAGCAGCCCCTACAGAGGACAGGGCAATGGCTACACCTTC.

This clonotype was counted ten times or more. The V call is TRBV6-1, the J call TRBJ2-2; D is undetermined. The CDR3 runs to 14 residues. CDR1 and CDR2 from the germline V gene are MNHNS and SASEGT. V was trimmed by 8 bases and J by 3 bases, leaving 13 bases between them. The CDR3 nucleotides are TGTGCCAGCTCATGGGGTATCCACACCGGGGAGCTGTTTTTT. Its translation is CASSWGIHTGELFF.

This clonotype was observed a handful of times. This chain links TRBV6-1 with TRBJ2-1, with 9 positions matching TRBD1. The CDR3 runs to 15 residues. J was trimmed by 6 bases and V by 5 bases; bases with no gene match: 8. Germline CDR1 reads MNHNS; CDR2 reads SASEGT. The CDR3: CASSLSGTGFNEQFF. DNA for the CDR3: TGTGCCAGCAGTCTATCCGGGACAGGGTTCAATGAGCAGTTCTTC.

At least ten counts were recorded for this clonotype. This rearrangement joins TRBV15 to TRBJ1-5, with 10 bases identical to TRBD1. The germline V gene has CDR1 LNHNV and CDR2 YYDKDF (reference sequence). The CDR3 is 15 residues long. J gave up 3 bases and V 4 bases, and 3 bases lay outside the gene matches. DNA for the CDR3: TGTGCCACCAGCAAGACAGGGGGCGTCAATCAGCCCCAGCATTTT. Its protein product is CATSKTGGVNQPQHF.

In its sample, this clonotype was seen many times. The chain employs TRBV7-8 and TRBJ1-4; D is possibly TRBD1 (5 bases). CDR3 size: 15 residues. The germline V gene encodes CDR1 SGHVS and CDR2 FQNEAQ. Trimming removed 5 bases from V and 0 bases from J, with 10 bases in between. The CDR3 loop reads CASSRQPTTNEKLFF. Here the CDR3 DNA reads TGTGCCAGCAGCAGACAGCCTACAACTAATGAAAAACTGTTTTTT.

J is TRBJ2-5 and V is TRBV5-4; D remains unclear. Germline V gives CDR1 SGHNT, CDR2 YYREEE (reference sequence). V lost 1 base and J 1 base, leaving 14 bases between the germline ends. The CDR3 extends over 16 amino acids. Written as DNA, the CDR3 is TGTGCCAGCAGCTTGATGTTTTCCGGCTCCCAAGAGACCCAGTACTTC. It codes for CASSLMFSGSQETQYF.

This clonotype was detected many times. The chain uses TRBV6-6 and TRBJ1-2; D gene ambiguous. CDR1 and CDR2 (germline): MNHNY, SVGAGI (reference sequence). V dropped 2 bases and J dropped 1 base, with 11 bases sitting between them. The CDR3 runs to 15 residues. In nucleotides, the CDR3 is TGTGCCAGCAGTTACGACTCCGCCCTTAACTATGGCTACACCTTC. Residues: CASSYDSALNYGYTF.

This clonotype was counted only a few times. This chain uses TRBV12-3 or TRBV12-4 with TRBJ1-5, with D perhaps matching TRBD1 (6 bases). The CDR3 contains 13 residues. V dropped 3 bases and J dropped 6 bases, with 9 bases sitting between them. The CDR3 nucleotides are TGTGCCAGCAGTTTTGGGGGGGCTCAGCCCCAGCATTTT. It translates to CASSFGGAQPQHF.

This clonotype was seen a few times. The V and J genes are TRBV3-1 and TRBJ2-3, with D possibly TRBD1 on 6 matching bases. The CDR3 contains 12 residues. V dropped 1 base and J dropped 9 bases, with 8 bases sitting between them. Germline values: CDR1 LGHDT, CDR2 YNNKEL (reference sequence). The CDR3 is CASSQVQGTQYF. The CDR3 DNA sequence: TGTGCCAGCAGCCAAGTACAGGGCACGCAGTATTTT.

At least ten counts were recorded for this clonotype. The rearrangement links TRBV11-2 to TRBJ1-1, with D unresolved. This CDR3 is 15 amino acids long. CDR1 and CDR2 from the germline V gene are SGHAT and FQNNGV. Trimming pared 0 bases from V and 1 base from J, leaving 9 bases between. The CDR3, as DNA: TGTGCCAGCAGCTTAGATCCTGGCTGGAACACTGAAGCTTTCTTT. Protein sequence: CASSLDPGWNTEAFF.

V gene TRBV6-2 or TRBV6-3 combines with J gene TRBJ1-6, with TRBD1 matching 8 bases. Germline-derived CDR1 and CDR2 are MNHEY and SVGEGT. The CDR3 contains 15 residues. Germline trimming cut 0 bases from V and 10 bases from J; bases unmatched to any gene: 5. CDR3 sequence (DNA): TGTGCCAGCAGTTACTCGACAGGGGCCCAGTCACCCCTCCACTTT. This gives the protein CASSYSTGAQSPLHF.

A note on this clonotype: The missing conserved phenylalanine or tryptophan at the end of this CDR3 makes a read error likely. This rearrangement joins TRBV20-1 to TRBJ2-5, with 10 bases lining up with TRBD2. This CDR3 is 16 amino acids long. Per germline, CDR1 DFQATT and CDR2 SNEGSKA (reference sequence). V shed 1 base and J 0 bases; nucleotides not matched to a gene: 5. CDR3 loop: CSARVASGGHQETQYS. CDR3 coding DNA: TGCAGTGCTAGAGTTGCTAGCGGGGGACACCAAGAGACCCAGTACTCC.

This clonotype was counted at least ten times. The V gene is TRBV3-1, the J gene TRBJ1-1, with 9 bases matching TRBD1. Germline V gives CDR1 LGHDT, CDR2 YNNKEL (reference sequence). This CDR3 is 14 amino acids long. After removal of 3 bases from V and 2 bases from J, the junction contained 1 base not matched to a gene. Here the CDR3 reads CASSHTGGNTEAFF. The CDR3 nucleotides are TGTGCCAGCAGCCACACAGGGGGCAACACTGAAGCTTTCTTT. Supplemented by reference TRBV3-1 and TRBJ1-1, the full variable domain reads DTAVSQTPKYLVTQMGNDKSIKCEQNLGHDTMYWYKQDSKKFLKIMFSYNNKELIINETVPNRFSPKSPDKAHLNLHINSLELGDSAVYFCASSHTGGNTEAFFGQGTRLTVV.

This clonotype was seen repeatedly, ten times or more. The gene calls are TRBV2 and TRBJ1-5; D not resolved. Trimming took off 5 bases at V and 1 base at J, with 9 bases between the two ends. CDR1 and CDR2 from the germline V gene are SNHLY and FYNNEI. The CDR3 runs 14 residues. The CDR3 nucleotides are TGTGCCAGCAGTCCACGGACCAGCAATCAGCCCCAGCATTTT. Translating it yields CASSPRTSNQPQHF. The variable domain in full, completed from reference TRBV2 and TRBJ1-5, reads EPEVTQTPSHQVTQMGQEVILRCVPISNHLYFYWYRQILGQKVEFLVSFYNNEISEKSEIFDDQFSVERPDGSNFTLKIRSTKLEDSAMYFCASSPRTSNQPQHFGDGTRLSIL.

This chain joins TRBV6-1 and TRBJ1-3, with no clear D. CDR3 size: 14 residues. The germline CDR1 and CDR2 sequences are MNHNS and SASEGT. Trimming shortened V by 5 bases and J by 2 bases, and 10 bases separated the two germline ends. The CDR3 protein is CASSPGTTGNTIYF. CDR3 coding DNA: TGTGCCAGCAGTCCTGGTACTACTGGAAACACCATATATTTT.

This clonotype was counted at least ten times. CDR3 region: CASSLLALGRETQYF. The CDR3 DNA reads TGCGCCAGCAGCCTCCTCGCTCTGGGAAGAGAGACCCAGTACTTC. V is TRBV4-1 and J is TRBJ2-5; D gene unclear. CDR3 length: 15 amino acids. V lost 4 bases and J lost 4, with 16 bases in between. CDR1 and CDR2 from the germline V gene are MGHRA and YSYEKL.

A few counts support this clonotype. The chain has TRBV7-9 and TRBJ1-1; no definite D call. The V gene's germline CDR1 is SEHNR and CDR2 FQNEAQ (reference sequence). Trimming took 5 bases from V and 2 from J, leaving 9 bases between them. CDR3 length: 13 amino acids. The DNA of the CDR3 is TGTGCCAGCAGCGCCATGCCTAACACTGAAGCTTTCTTT. This gives the protein CASSAMPNTEAFF.

This clonotype showed up many times. The chain employs TRBV9 and TRBJ1-1; 7 bases agree with TRBD1. Looked up from germline, CDR1 is SGDLS and CDR2 is YYNGEE. V lost 3 bases to trimming and J lost 4 bases; unmatched junction nucleotides: 6. The CDR3 has 14 amino acids. This chain's CDR3 is CASSGFQGGTEAFF. The CDR3 coding sequence is TGTGCCAGCAGCGGATTTCAGGGGGGCACTGAAGCTTTCTTT. The full variable domain, in which reference TRBV9 and TRBJ1-1 provide the parts outside the CDR3, is DSGVTQTPKHLITATGQRVTLRCSPRSGDLSVYWYQQSLDQGLQFLIQYYNGEERAKGNILERFSAQQFPDLHSELNLSSLELGDSALYFCASSGFQGGTEAFFGQGTRLTVV.

This clonotype was recorded at least ten times. The rearrangement joins TRBV20-1 to TRBJ1-1, with 7 nucleotides matching TRBD1. With 1 base clipped from V and 4 bases from J, the junction kept 3 bases outside the gene matches. The CDR3 sequence is 13 residues long. Per germline, CDR1 DFQATT and CDR2 SNEGSKA (reference sequence). CDR3 region: CSARGGQITEAFF. The CDR3 region has the DNA TGCAGTGCTAGAGGGGGACAGATCACTGAAGCTTTCTTT.

As regards this clonotype: This sequence may be a read error, since a much larger clone differs from it by one base. The CDR3 loop reads CAGSLSGPNQPQHF. In DNA form, the CDR3 reads TGTGCCGGCAGTTTATCCGGGCCCAATCAGCCCCAGCATTTT. This chain links TRBV12-3 or TRBV12-4 with TRBJ1-5; D call uncertain. This CDR3 is built from 14 residues.

This clonotype was recorded a few times. The chain couples TRBV2 to TRBJ2-3, with 7 bases aligning to TRBD2. J was trimmed by 2 bases and V by 4 bases; bases with no gene match: 6. The CDR3 is 15 amino acids. CDR1 SNHLY and CDR2 FYNNEI come from the germline V gene. CDR3 sequence reads: CASSVWRGYTDTQYF. The DNA of the CDR3 is TGTGCCAGCAGTGTGTGGCGGGGGTACACAGATACGCAGTATTTT.